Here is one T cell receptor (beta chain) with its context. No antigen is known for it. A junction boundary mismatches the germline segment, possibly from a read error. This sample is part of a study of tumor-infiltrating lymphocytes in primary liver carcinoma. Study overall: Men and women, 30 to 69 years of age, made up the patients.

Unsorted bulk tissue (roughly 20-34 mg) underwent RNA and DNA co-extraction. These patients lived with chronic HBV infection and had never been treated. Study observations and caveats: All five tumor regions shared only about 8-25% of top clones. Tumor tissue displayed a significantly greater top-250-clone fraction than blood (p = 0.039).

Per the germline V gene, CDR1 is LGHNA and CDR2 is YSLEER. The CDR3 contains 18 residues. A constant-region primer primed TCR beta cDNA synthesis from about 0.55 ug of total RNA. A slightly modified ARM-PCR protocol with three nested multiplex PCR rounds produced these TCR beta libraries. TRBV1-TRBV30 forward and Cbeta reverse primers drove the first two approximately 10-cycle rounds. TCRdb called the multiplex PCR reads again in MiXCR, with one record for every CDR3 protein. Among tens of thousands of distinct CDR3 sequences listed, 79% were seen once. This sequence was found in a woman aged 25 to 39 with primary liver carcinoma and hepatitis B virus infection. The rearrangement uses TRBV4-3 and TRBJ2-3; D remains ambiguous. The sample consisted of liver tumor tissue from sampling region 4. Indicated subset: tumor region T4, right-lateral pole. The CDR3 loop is CASGQSVWLGDPDDTHYF. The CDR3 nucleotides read TGCGCCAGCGGCCAGTCGGTCTGGCTGGGTGATCCCGATGACACGCACTATTTT.